The next 3 T cell receptor beta chains were all read from a single sample in a study of T cell responses to AZD1222 COVID-19 vaccine (dated by TCRdb to the early 2020s). Libraries were constructed by the immunoSEQ multiplex PCR assay. TCRdb took this table from immuneACCESS and kept in-frame rearrangements with V and J called. Such tables lack part of the clones; where checked against another copy, unresolved V genes explain under half of the gap, and the rest is unexplained. The sample data list more than 150,000 clones, and about 90% of these were observed just once. The ten largest account for 1% to 1.5% of the sample. This sample's time point label indicates: about 28 days (+/-7) after the second vaccine dose. Here the sequenced sample was peripheral blood, taken 28 days after the second AZD1222 dose. These TCRs come from an adult who received the AZD1222 COVID-19 vaccine.

CDR3 protein: CASSQDLQGGYGYTF. CDR3 bases: TGCGCCAGCAGCCAAGATCTCCAGGGGGGCTATGGCTACACCTTC. This rearrangement joins TRBV4-3 to TRBJ1-2, with 7 nucleotides matching TRBD1. CDR1 is LGHNA, CDR2 YSLEER, per germline. The CDR3 is 15 amino acids. After removal of 0 bases from V and 4 bases from J, the junction contained 5 bases not matched to a gene.

This chain joins TRBV6-5 and TRBJ1-2; possible D gene TRBD1, 6 bases. The V gene's germline CDR1 is MNHEY and CDR2 SVGAGI. V shed 0 bases and J shed 8 bases, with 13 bases lying between them. The CDR3 is 14 amino acids. The CDR3 sequence is CASSYSRRGEGYTF. The CDR3 coding sequence is TGTGCCAGCAGTTACTCGAGAAGGGGGGAGGGCTACACCTTC.

The chain has TRBV7-9 and TRBJ1-2, with D uncertain. The CDR3 covers 14 residues. The ends were cut back, 1 base at V and 6 bases at J, with 12 bases in the middle. The germline V gene encodes CDR1 SEHNR and CDR2 FQNEAQ (reference sequence). CDR3 amino acids: CASSLEGVRHGYTF. The DNA for the CDR3 is TGTGCCAGCAGCTTAGAGGGCGTCCGCCATGGCTACACCTTC.